Each of the 25 T cell receptor beta chains below was sequenced from the same sample in a study of blood T cell repertoires in COVID-19 (dated by TCRdb to 2020 to 2022). Libraries came from the immunoSEQ multiplex PCR assay. TCRdb carries this immuneACCESS record with in-frame sequences only. Its versions omit some clonotypes, under half of them owing to an unresolved V gene in the studies checked, with the rest unexplained. The sample has roughly 200,000 clones on record, around 80% of them singletons. The ten largest clones capture approximately 13% of the sample. Sequencing input: peripheral blood. The receptors were gathered from a man aged 50 or older who had recovered from COVID-19.

As for this clone: One end of the junction varies from germline; a read error may be responsible. J is TRBJ2-7 and V is TRBV11-2; TRBD2 matches 12 bases. This CDR3 comprises 16 residues. CDR1 and CDR2 (germline): SGHAT, FQNNGV. The CDR3: CASSSGTSGSSYGQYF. The CDR3 nucleotides are TGTGCCAGCAGCTCCGGGACTAGCGGGTCTTCCTACGGGCAGTACTTC.

CDR3 bases: TGTGCCAGCAGGGACGCGGGGGTGTATACTGAAGCTTTCTTT. Protein: CASRDAGVYTEAFF. The chain recombines TRBV28 with TRBJ1-1, with D possibly matching TRBD1 (5 bases). The length of the CDR3 is 14 residues. Between the trimmed V and J ends, which lost 6 bases and 5 bases, there was a span of 16 bases. The germline CDR1 and CDR2 sequences are MDHEN and SYDVKM. Supplemented by reference TRBV28 and TRBJ1-1, the full variable domain reads DVKVTQSSRYLVKRTGEKVFLECVQDMDHENMFWYRQDPGLGLRLIYFSYDVKMKEKGDIPEGYSVSREKKERFSLILESASTNQTSMYLCASRDAGVYTEAFFGQGTRLTVV.

This clone was seen a few times. The chain uses TRBV2 and TRBJ1-6; D is ambiguous. V lost 4 bases and J lost 9, with 16 bases in between. Germline CDR1 SNHLY, CDR2 FYNNEI. The CDR3 loop spans 15 amino acids. In DNA form, the CDR3 reads TGTGCCAGCAGTGTTGGAGAGCCGCAAATTTCACCCCTCCACTTT. This translates into CASSVGEPQISPLHF.

V usage is TRBV25-1 and J usage is TRBJ1-2, with a possible D match to TRBD1 (5 bases). The CDR3 has 14 amino acids. V dropped 4 bases and J dropped 4 bases, with 13 bases sitting between them. Germline V lookup: CDR1 MGHDK, CDR2 SYGVNS. The CDR3 sequence is CASSGSAGGYGYTF. DNA of the CDR3: TGTGCCAGCAGTGGGTCGGCGGGGGGCTATGGCTACACCTTC.

The rearrangement joins TRBV25-1 to TRBJ1-2; D not certain. Per germline, CDR1 MGHDK and CDR2 SYGVNS. The CDR3 length is 15 residues. The V and J ends lost 1 base and 0 bases respectively, with 9 bases between them. The CDR3 loop reads CASSEFNSPNYGYTF. The CDR3 nucleotides read TGTGCCAGCAGTGAATTTAACAGCCCTAACTATGGCTACACCTTC.

The CDR3 loop reads CASSQTSGSPLETQYF. CDR3 nucleotide sequence: TGCGCCAGCAGCCAGACTAGCGGGAGCCCCCTAGAGACCCAGTACTTC. This rearrangement joins TRBV5-1 to TRBJ2-5; TRBD2 matches 12 bases. V lost 4 bases and J lost 4; bases outside the gene matches: 8. The germline CDR1 and CDR2 sequences are SGHRS and YFSETQ. The CDR3 sequence is 16 residues long.

J is TRBJ1-5 and V is TRBV12-1. TRBV12-1 is a pseudogene locus. CDR3 size: 17 residues. The CDR3 region is CASSLLNSGGSNQPQHF. CDR3 DNA: TGTGCCAGCAGCTTATTGAACAGCGGTGGGAGCAATCAGCCCCAGCATTTT.

This clone was seen once. The chain employs TRBV9 and TRBJ1-2; possible D gene TRBD1, 6 bases. V was shortened by 4 bases and J by 5 bases, with 15 bases between the two germline ends. The germline V gene encodes CDR1 SGDLS and CDR2 YYNGEE. This CDR3 spans 14 amino acids. The CDR3 bases are TGTGCCAGCAGCTTCAACAGGGATTCATATGGCTACACCTTC. Encoded protein: CASSFNRDSYGYTF.

V is TRBV19 and J is TRBJ2-7; a possible D gene is TRBD2 (6 bases). Between the trimmed V and J ends, which lost 4 bases and 3 bases, there was a span of 13 bases. Germline loops: CDR1 LNHDA, CDR2 SQIVND (reference sequence). The CDR3 extends over 14 amino acids. The CDR3 DNA sequence: TGTGCCAGTAGTAGGCGGGACGGAGACTACGAGCAGTACTTC. Protein sequence: CASSRRDGDYEQYF.

This clone showed up just a few times. This chain joins TRBV10-3 and TRBJ2-7, with D perhaps matching TRBD1 (5 bases). Germline V gene lookup returns CDR1 ENHRY and CDR2 SYGVKD. Trimming cost V 4 bases and J 2 bases, with 12 bases left between them. There are 14 residues in the CDR3. CDR3 in amino acids: CAISGQGFAYEQYF. Written as DNA, the CDR3 is TGTGCCATCAGTGGTCAGGGATTCGCCTACGAGCAGTACTTC.

The rearrangement uses TRBV30 and TRBJ1-2, with TRBD1 identical over 10 bases. The CDR3 sequence is 13 residues long. Germline CDR1 and CDR2: GTSNPN and SVGIG (reference sequence). V was clipped by 2 bases and J by 6 bases; unmatched bases: 3. The DNA for the CDR3 is TGTGCCTGGAGTCCAGACAGGGGGCATGGCTACACCTTC. Its protein product is CAWSPDRGHGYTF.

The chain carries TRBV19 and TRBJ1-5, with D unresolved. The CDR3 extends over 15 amino acids. Trimming shortened V by 4 bases and J by 10 bases, and 20 bases separated the two germline ends. Germline assignment: CDR1 LNHDA and CDR2 SQIVND (reference sequence). In DNA form, the CDR3 reads TGTGCCAGTAGTACCTCGGACGGGGTGTTTTTTCCCCAGCATTTT. It is translated as CASSTSDGVFFPQHF.

The chain uses TRBV7-3 and TRBJ2-2; TRBD2 aligns across 9 bases. V was clipped by 0 bases and J by 5 bases; unmatched bases: 4. The CDR3 is 16 residues long. Germline assignment: CDR1 SGHTA and CDR2 FQGTGA. CDR3 sequence: CASSLTSGSGTGELFF. The CDR3 nucleotides are TGTGCCAGCAGCTTAACTAGCGGGAGTGGGACCGGGGAGCTGTTTTTT.

On this clone itself: At one end, the junction sequence differs from germline, possibly due to a read error. J is TRBJ2-1 and V is TRBV5-1; 7 bases align to TRBD1. Germline values: CDR1 SGHRS, CDR2 YFSETQ. CDR3 size: 12 residues. The DNA for the CDR3 is TGCGCCAGCAGCTTGGAAAAGGGGGCTTCGGTCTTC. Amino acids: CASSLEKGASVF.

Comments on this clone: A read error may produce the germline difference seen at one junction end. The rearrangement joins TRBV5-5 to TRBJ2-7, with 10 bases fitting TRBD1. Looked up from germline, CDR1 is SGHKS and CDR2 is YYEKEE (reference sequence). The CDR3 has 15 residues. The CDR3 DNA reads TGTGCCAGCAGCTTGGTTACTCTAAGGGACAGGGGAGGCGACTTC. It is translated as CASSLVTLRDRGGDF.

In its sample, this clone was seen a few times. The CDR3 loop is CASSLDLRIQYF. In nucleotides, the CDR3 is TGTGCCAGCAGCTTAGACCTGCGTATCCAGTACTTC. The V gene is TRBV11-2, the J gene TRBJ2-5; D remains ambiguous. The germline V gene encodes CDR1 SGHAT and CDR2 FQNNGV. V shed 0 bases and J shed 10 bases, with 9 bases lying between them. CDR3 size: 12 residues.

Here the CDR3 reads CSASRLAGLPQEQFF. The CDR3 bases are TGCAGTGCTAGTCGGCTAGCGGGACTCCCTCAGGAGCAGTTCTTC. V and J are TRBV20-1 and TRBJ2-1; 9 bases line up with TRBD2. The V gene end was trimmed by 3 bases and the J gene end by 10 bases; junction bases not matched to a gene: 13. Germline lookup yields CDR1 DFQATT and CDR2 SNEGSKA (reference sequence). This CDR3 region has 15 residues.

The CDR3 DNA is TGTGCCAGCAGGGGACAGGGGGATGAGCAGTTCTTC. It encodes CASRGQGDEQFF. V gene TRBV11-3 combines with J gene TRBJ2-1; 11 bases are shared with TRBD1. With V trimmed by 6 bases and J by 8 bases, 0 bases remained unmatched. CDR3 size: 12 residues. Germline V CDR1 and CDR2: SGHNT, YENEEA.

This chain joins TRBV6-1 and TRBJ2-3; no definite D call. V was clipped by 2 bases and J by 2 bases, with 8 bases between them. Germline V CDR1 and CDR2: MNHNS, SASEGT. The CDR3 is 14 residues long. CDR3 coding DNA: TGTGCCAGCAGTGAACATTACTCCACAGATACGCAGTATTTT. It translates to CASSEHYSTDTQYF.

This clone was recorded once. The chain employs TRBV12-5 and TRBJ2-6, with a possible D match to TRBD2 (5 bases). The germline CDR1 and CDR2 sequences are LGHNT and FRNRAP. The V end was cut by 5 bases, the J end by 2 bases, with 25 bases between. The CDR3 consists of 20 residues. CDR3 DNA: TGTGCTAGTGGTCTTCACCTAAGTTTGGGTGAGGGAACTGGGGCCAACGTCCTGACTTTC. This encodes CASGLHLSLGEGTGANVLTF.

The genes are TRBV5-1 and TRBJ1-6, with D tentatively TRBD1 (5 bases). CDR3 length equals 14 residues. Looked up from germline, CDR1 is SGHRS and CDR2 is YFSETQ. Between the trimmed V and J ends, which lost 3 bases and 8 bases, there was a span of 12 bases. CDR3 protein: CASSSGRADSPLHF. In DNA, the CDR3 is TGCGCCAGCAGCTCAGGCAGGGCCGATTCACCCCTCCACTTT. Filled out from reference TRBV5-1 and TRBJ1-6, the complete variable domain reads KAGVTQTPRYLIKTRGQQVTLSCSPISGHRSVSWYQQTPGQGLQFLFEYFSETQRNKGNFPGRFSGRQFSNSRSEMNVSTLELGDSALYLCASSSGRADSPLHFGNGTRLTVT.

The rearrangement joins TRBV11-3 to TRBJ2-1; TRBD1 is a possible D gene (6 bases). The V gene lost 4 bases and the J gene lost 1 base, with 8 bases spanning the gap. CDR1 SGHNT and CDR2 YENEEA come from the germline V gene. The CDR3 totals 14 residues. The CDR3 sequence: CASSSGQSYNEQFF. The DNA for the CDR3 is TGTGCCAGCAGCTCAGGACAGTCCTACAATGAGCAGTTCTTC. Looking up the rest from reference TRBV11-3 and TRBJ2-1 gives the full variable domain: EAGVVQSPRYKIIEKKQPVAFWCNPISGHNTLYWYLQNLGQGPELLIRYENEEAVDDSQLPKDRFSAERLKGVDSTLKIQPAELGDSAVYLCASSSGQSYNEQFFGPGTRLTVL.

The rearrangement uses TRBV7-9 and TRBJ1-6; 8 bases map to TRBD1. The CDR3 length is 14 residues. Per germline, CDR1 SEHNR and CDR2 FQNEAQ (reference sequence). The J segment lost 7 bases and the V segment lost 6 bases, leaving 5 bases of the junction unmatched. CDR3 in amino acids: CASSLQGGNSPLHF. The CDR3, as DNA: TGTGCCAGCAGTCTACAGGGGGGAAATTCACCCCTCCACTTT.

The chain employs TRBV27 and TRBJ1-1; 8 bases are shared with TRBD1. From germline, CDR1 is MNHEY and CDR2 SMNVEV (reference sequence). The V gene end was trimmed by 4 bases and the J gene end by 4 bases; junction bases not matched to a gene: 8. The CDR3 runs to 15 residues. CDR3 in DNA: TGTGCCAGCAGTTCAGGGACAGGCGGGACCACTGAAGCTTTCTTT. Protein: CASSSGTGGTTEAFF.

Only one count was recorded for this clone. The chain uses TRBV19 and TRBJ1-1; 8 bases map to TRBD1. The junction had 7 bases not matched to a gene; V was cut back by 1 base and J by 3 bases. Germline CDR1 reads LNHDA; CDR2 reads SQIVND (reference sequence). This CDR3 spans 16 amino acids. The chain's CDR3 is CASSIGRGLRDTEAFF. The CDR3 DNA sequence: TGTGCCAGTAGTATAGGCAGGGGGCTACGGGACACTGAAGCTTTCTTT.